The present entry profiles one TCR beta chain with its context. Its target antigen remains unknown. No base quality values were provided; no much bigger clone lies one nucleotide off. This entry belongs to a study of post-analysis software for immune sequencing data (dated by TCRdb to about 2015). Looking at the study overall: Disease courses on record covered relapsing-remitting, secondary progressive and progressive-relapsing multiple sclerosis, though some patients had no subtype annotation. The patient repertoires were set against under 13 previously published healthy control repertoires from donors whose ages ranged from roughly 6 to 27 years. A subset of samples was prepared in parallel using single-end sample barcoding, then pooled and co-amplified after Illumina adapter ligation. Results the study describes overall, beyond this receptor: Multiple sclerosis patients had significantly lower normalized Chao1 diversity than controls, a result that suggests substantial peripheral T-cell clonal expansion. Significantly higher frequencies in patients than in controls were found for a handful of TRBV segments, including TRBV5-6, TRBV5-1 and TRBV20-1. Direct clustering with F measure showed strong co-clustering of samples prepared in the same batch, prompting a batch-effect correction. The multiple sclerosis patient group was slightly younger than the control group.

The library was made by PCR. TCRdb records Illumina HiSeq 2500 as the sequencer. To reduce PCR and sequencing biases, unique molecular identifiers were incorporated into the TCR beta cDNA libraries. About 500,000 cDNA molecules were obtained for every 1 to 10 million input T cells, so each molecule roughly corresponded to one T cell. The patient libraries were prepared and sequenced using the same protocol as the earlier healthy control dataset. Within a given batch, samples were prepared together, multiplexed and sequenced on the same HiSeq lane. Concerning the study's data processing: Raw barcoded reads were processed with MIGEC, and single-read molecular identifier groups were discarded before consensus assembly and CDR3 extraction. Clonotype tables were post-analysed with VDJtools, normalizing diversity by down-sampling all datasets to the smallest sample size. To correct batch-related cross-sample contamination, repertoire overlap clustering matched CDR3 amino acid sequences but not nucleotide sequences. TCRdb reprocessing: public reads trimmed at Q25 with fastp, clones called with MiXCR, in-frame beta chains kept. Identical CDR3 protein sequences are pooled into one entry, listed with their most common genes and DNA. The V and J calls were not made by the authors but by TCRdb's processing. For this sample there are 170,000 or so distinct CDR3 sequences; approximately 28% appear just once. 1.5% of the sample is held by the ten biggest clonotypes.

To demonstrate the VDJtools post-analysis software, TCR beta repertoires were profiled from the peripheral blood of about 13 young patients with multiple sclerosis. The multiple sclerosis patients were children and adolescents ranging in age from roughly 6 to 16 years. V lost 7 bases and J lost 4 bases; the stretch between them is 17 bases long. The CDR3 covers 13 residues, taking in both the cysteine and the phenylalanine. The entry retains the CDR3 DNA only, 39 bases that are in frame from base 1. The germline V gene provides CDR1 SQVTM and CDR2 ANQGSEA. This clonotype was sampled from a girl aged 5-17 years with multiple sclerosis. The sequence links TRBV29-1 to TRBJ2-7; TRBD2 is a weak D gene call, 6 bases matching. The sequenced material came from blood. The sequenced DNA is TGCAGCGCCGGAGCACTAGCTTCTTACGAGCAGTACTTC. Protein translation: CSAGALASYEQYF.